The source of this T cell receptor (beta chain) is a study of beta chain features in type 1 diabetes. Study in general: Analysis included around 110,000,000 sorted cells drawn from all samples. Study-level findings and limits: Across all four CD4+ subsets, people with type 1 diabetes showed modestly shorter TCRB CDR3s.

This clone was counted ten times or more. Antigen specificity is unknown. Sequencing targeted expressed TCRB transcripts, as all isolated RNA had been reverse transcribed. Here immunoSEQ multiplex PCR was the method, and the copy in TCRdb shows in-frame clones only, minus some. The sample lists around 140,000 clones, about 12% occurring once. One heparinised draw, averaging around 120 mL, was taken per donor. Markers CD45RO/CCR7/CD25/CD127/CD95/CD27 served to sort CD4+ naive, central memory, regulatory and stem cell-like memory cells. The V end lost 0 bases, the J end lost 4 bases, and 7 bases lay between the germline ends. This CDR3 contains 14 residues. Germline values: CDR1 MNHNY, CDR2 SVGAGI (reference sequence).

This receptor was taken from a man younger than 35 with type 1 diabetes. Sequenced material: central memory CD4+ T cells from blood. The chain has TRBV6-6 and TRBJ2-1; no clear D gene. The chain's CDR3 is CASSYSKIYNEQFF. In nucleotides, the CDR3 is TGTGCCAGCAGTTACTCGAAAATTTACAATGAGCAGTTCTTC.